Below are 8 T cell receptor beta chains sequenced from a single sample in a study of cytomegalovirus exposure and HLA in healthy donors. Produced via immunoSEQ multiplex PCR; TCRdb's table is partial and in-frame only. The table shows about 160,000 clones, with roughly 86% occurring only once. The sample was PBMCs. These receptors were collected from a man aged 18 to 30 in good health and CMV-seropositive.

CDR3 sequence reads: CATSSPTPLAGGPRDTQYF. The CDR3 region has the DNA TGTGCCACCAGCAGCCCCACACCCCTAGCGGGAGGGCCCCGTGATACGCAGTATTTT. The J gene is TRBJ2-3, the V gene TRBV15; TRBD2 matches at 12 bases. Germline CDR1 is LNHNV and CDR2 is YYDKDF (reference sequence). V gave up 3 bases and J gave up 6 bases; unmatched junction bases: 16. CDR3 length equals 19 residues.

The chain recombines TRBV19 with TRBJ2-3; 11 bases align to TRBD2. Germline V gene lookup returns CDR1 LNHDA and CDR2 SQIVND (reference sequence). The ends lost 4 bases at V and 4 bases at J; junction bases unmatched: 13. The CDR3 runs to 18 residues. Here the CDR3 DNA reads TGTGCCAGTAGTAAAATAGCGGGAGGGCCCCTCGGGGCAGATACGCAGTATTTT. It yields the protein CASSKIAGGPLGADTQYF.

The chain couples TRBV7-3 to TRBJ2-6; D unclear. The CDR3 is 16 residues long. Germline CDR1 SGHTA, CDR2 FQGTGA. V shed 2 bases and J shed 4 bases, with 12 bases lying between them. CDR3 amino acids: CASSLPSGSGANVLTF. CDR3 coding DNA: TGTGCCAGCAGCTTACCAAGTGGCTCCGGGGCCAACGTCCTGACTTTC.

The count of this clone is one. This chain uses TRBV13 with TRBJ2-7; D might be TRBD2 (6 bases). Trimming removed 5 bases at V and 7 bases at J, with 21 bases between. The CDR3 consists of 15 residues. Per the germline V gene, CDR1 is PRHDT and CDR2 is FYEKMQ (reference sequence). The CDR3 sequence: CASSNLTRQSGEQYF. The CDR3 bases are TGTGCCAGCAGCAATCTGACTAGGCAGTCTGGGGAGCAGTACTTC.

The rearrangement uses TRBV5-1 and TRBJ2-7, with a weak D call TRBD1 (6 bases). Trimming cost V 4 bases and J 0 bases, with 11 bases left between them. The germline CDR1 and CDR2 sequences are SGHRS and YFSETQ. The CDR3 runs to 14 residues. The chain's CDR3 is CASSNDRSSYEQYF. Written as DNA, the CDR3 is TGCGCCAGCAGCAATGACAGGTCCTCCTACGAGCAGTACTTC.

Only a few counts were recorded for this clone. The genes are TRBV6-6 and TRBJ2-5; tentatively, D is TRBD2 (5 bases). The CDR3 runs 15 residues. Germline V gene lookup returns CDR1 MNHNY and CDR2 SVGAGI (reference sequence). V was pared by 2 bases and J by 2 bases, with 12 bases between. The CDR3 sequence: CASSYTSSPQETQYF. DNA of the CDR3: TGTGCCAGCAGTTACACCTCTAGCCCTCAAGAGACCCAGTACTTC.

This clone was counted a single time. This sequence joins TRBV5-6 and TRBJ2-3, with D perhaps TRBD1 (6 bases). The CDR3 covers 16 residues. The germline V gene encodes CDR1 SGHDT and CDR2 YYEEEE. V was shortened by 0 bases and J by 0 bases, with 11 bases between the two germline ends. The CDR3 here is CASSLGQVTSTDTQYF. In nucleotides, the CDR3 is TGTGCCAGCAGCTTGGGACAGGTCACTAGCACAGATACGCAGTATTTT. The whole variable domain, remainder taken from reference TRBV5-6 and TRBJ2-3, is DAGVTQSPTHLIKTRGQQVTLRCSPKSGHDTVSWYQQALGQGPQFIFQYYEEEERQRGNFPDRFSGHQFPNYSSELNVNALLLGDSALYLCASSLGQVTSTDTQYFGPGTRLTVL.

The rearrangement links TRBV7-9 to TRBJ2-5; TRBD2 aligns across 14 bases. The V gene end was trimmed by 6 bases and the J gene end by 5 bases; junction bases not matched to a gene: 5. Looked up from germline, CDR1 is SEHNR and CDR2 is FQNEAQ (reference sequence). The CDR3 has 15 residues. CDR3 sequence (DNA): TGTGCCAGCAGTTGGACTAGCGGGAGGAGGGAGACCCAGTACTTC. This translates into CASSWTSGRRETQYF.